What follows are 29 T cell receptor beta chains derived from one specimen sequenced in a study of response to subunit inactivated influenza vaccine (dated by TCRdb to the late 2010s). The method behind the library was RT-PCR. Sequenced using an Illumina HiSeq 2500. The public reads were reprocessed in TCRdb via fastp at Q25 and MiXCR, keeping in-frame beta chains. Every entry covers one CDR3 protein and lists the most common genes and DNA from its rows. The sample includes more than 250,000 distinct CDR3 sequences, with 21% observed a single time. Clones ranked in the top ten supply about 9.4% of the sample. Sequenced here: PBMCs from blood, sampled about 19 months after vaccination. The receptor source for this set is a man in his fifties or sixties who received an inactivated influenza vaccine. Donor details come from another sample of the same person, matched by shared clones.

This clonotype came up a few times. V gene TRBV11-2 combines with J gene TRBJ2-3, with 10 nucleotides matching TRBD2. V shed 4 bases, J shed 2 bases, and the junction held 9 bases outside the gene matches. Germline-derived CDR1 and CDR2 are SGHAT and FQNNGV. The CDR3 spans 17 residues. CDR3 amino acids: CASSYNRLAGFTDTQYF. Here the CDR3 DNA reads TGTGCCAGCAGCTACAATCGACTAGCGGGTTTCACAGATACGCAGTATTTT.

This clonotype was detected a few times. CDR3 sequence reads: CASSQVSGETEAFF. In nucleotides, the CDR3 is TGTGCCAGCAGCCAAGTATCAGGGGAAACTGAAGCTTTCTTT. The gene calls are TRBV3-1 and TRBJ1-1, with D possibly TRBD1 on 6 matching bases. This CDR3 is 14 amino acids long. Trimming left V 1 base short and J 5 bases short, with 11 bases between. Germline loops: CDR1 LGHDT, CDR2 YNNKEL (reference sequence).

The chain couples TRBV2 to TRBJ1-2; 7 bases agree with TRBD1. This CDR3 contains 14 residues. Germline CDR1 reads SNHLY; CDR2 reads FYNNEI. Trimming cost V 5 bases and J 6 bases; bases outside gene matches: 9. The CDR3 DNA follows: TGTGCCAGCAGTCGCGGGACAGTCCGAGATGGCTACACCTTC. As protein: CASSRGTVRDGYTF.

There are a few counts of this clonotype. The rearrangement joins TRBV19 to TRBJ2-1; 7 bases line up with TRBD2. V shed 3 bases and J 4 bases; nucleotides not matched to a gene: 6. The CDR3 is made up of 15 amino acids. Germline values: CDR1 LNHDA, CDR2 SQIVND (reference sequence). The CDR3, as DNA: TGTGCCAGTAGTATTTCTAGCGGCGATTACAATGAGCAGTTCTTC. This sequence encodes CASSISSGDYNEQFF. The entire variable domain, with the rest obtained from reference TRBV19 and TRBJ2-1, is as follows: DGGITQSPKYLFRKEGQNVTLSCEQNLNHDAMYWYRQDPGQGLRLIYYSQIVNDFQKGDIAEGYSVSREKKESFPLTVTSAQKNPTAFYLCASSISSGDYNEQFFGPGTRLTVL.

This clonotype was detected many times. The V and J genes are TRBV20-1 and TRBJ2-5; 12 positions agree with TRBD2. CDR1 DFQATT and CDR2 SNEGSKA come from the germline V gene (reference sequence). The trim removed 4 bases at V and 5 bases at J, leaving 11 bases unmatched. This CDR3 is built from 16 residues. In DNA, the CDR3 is TGCAGTGCTAATATACCGACTAGCGGGAGTAAGGAGACCCAGTACTTC. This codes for CSANIPTSGSKETQYF.

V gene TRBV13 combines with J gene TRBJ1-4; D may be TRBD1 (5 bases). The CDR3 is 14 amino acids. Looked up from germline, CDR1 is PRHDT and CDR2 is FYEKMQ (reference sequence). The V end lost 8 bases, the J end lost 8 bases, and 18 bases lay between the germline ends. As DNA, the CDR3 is TGTGCCAGCGCCAGAACCGGGACTTTCGAAAAACTGTTTTTT. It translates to CASARTGTFEKLFF. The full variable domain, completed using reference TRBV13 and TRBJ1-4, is AAGVIQSPRHLIKEKRETATLKCYPIPRHDTVYWYQQGPGQDPQFLISFYEKMQSDKGSIPDRFSAQQFSDYHSELNMSSLELGDSALYFCASARTGTFEKLFFGSGTQLSVL.

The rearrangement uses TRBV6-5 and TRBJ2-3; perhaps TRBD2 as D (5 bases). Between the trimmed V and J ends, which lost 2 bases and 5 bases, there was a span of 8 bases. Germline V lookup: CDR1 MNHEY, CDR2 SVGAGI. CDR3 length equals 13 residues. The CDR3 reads CASSYQLGDTQYF. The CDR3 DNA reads TGTGCCAGCAGTTACCAACTAGGAGATACGCAGTATTTT.

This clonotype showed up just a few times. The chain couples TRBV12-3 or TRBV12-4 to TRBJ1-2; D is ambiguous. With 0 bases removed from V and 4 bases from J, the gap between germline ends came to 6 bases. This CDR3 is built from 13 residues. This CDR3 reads CASSLATFYGYTF. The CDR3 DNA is TGTGCCAGCAGTTTAGCTACCTTCTATGGCTACACCTTC.

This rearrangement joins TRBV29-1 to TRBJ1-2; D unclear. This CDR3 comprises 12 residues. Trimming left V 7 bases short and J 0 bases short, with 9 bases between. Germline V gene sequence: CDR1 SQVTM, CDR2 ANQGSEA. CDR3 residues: CSAQDANYGYTF. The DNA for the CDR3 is TGCAGCGCCCAAGACGCTAACTATGGCTACACCTTC.

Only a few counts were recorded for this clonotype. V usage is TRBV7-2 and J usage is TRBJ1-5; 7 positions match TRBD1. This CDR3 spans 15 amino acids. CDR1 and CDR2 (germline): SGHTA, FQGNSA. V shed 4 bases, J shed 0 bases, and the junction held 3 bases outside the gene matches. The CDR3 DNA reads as TGTGCCAGCAGCTGGGGACAGCATAGCAATCAGCCCCAGCATTTT. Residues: CASSWGQHSNQPQHF.

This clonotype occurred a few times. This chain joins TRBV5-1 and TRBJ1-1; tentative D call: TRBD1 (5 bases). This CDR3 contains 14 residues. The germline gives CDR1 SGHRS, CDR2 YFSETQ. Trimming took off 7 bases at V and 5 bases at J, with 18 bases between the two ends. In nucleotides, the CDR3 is TGCGCCAGCGGGAGCGGGGCACCGGGGACTGAAGCTTTCTTT. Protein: CASGSGAPGTEAFF.

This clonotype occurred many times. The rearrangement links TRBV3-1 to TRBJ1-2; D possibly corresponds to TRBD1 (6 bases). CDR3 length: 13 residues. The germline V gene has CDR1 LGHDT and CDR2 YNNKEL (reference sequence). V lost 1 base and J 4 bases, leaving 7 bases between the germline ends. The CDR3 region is CASSQGGLYGYTF. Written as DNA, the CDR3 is TGTGCCAGCAGCCAAGGGGGGCTCTATGGCTACACCTTC.

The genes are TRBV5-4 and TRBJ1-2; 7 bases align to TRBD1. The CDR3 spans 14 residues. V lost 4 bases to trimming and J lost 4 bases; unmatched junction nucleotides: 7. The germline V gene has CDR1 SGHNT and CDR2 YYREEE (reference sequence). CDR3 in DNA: TGTGCCAGCAGCAAACGGGACAGCTTCTATGGCTACACCTTC. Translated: CASSKRDSFYGYTF.

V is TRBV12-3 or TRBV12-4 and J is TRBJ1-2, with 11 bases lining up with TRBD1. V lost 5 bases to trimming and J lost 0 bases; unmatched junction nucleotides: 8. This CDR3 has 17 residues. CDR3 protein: CASSVGGQGEANYGYTF. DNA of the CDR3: TGTGCCAGCAGTGTTGGGGGACAGGGGGAAGCTAACTATGGCTACACCTTC.

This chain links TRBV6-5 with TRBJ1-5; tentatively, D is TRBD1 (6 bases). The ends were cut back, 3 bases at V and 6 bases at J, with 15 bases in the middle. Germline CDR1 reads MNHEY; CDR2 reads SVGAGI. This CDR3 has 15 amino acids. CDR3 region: CASSYDHRAVQPQHF. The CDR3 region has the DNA TGTGCCAGCAGTTATGACCACAGGGCGGTTCAGCCCCAGCATTTT.

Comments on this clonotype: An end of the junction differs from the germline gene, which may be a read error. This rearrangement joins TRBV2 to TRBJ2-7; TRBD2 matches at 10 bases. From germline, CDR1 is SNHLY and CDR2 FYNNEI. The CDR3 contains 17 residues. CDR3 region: CATSGRASGGTSYEQSF. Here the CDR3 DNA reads TGTGCCACGAGTGGGCGGGCTAGCGGGGGAACCTCCTACGAGCAGTCCTTC.

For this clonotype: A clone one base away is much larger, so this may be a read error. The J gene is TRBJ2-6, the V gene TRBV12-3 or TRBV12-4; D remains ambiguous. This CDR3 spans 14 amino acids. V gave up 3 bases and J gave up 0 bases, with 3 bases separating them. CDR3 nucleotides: TGTGCCAGCAGTTTTAACTCTGGGGCCAACGTCCTGACTTTC. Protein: CASSFNSGANVLTF.

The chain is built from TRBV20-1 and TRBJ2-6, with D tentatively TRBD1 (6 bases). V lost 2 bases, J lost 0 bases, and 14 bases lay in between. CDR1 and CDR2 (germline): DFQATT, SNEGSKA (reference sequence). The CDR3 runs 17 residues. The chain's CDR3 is CSARSLGAVSGANVLTF. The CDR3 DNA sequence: TGCAGTGCTAGATCTCTGGGGGCTGTCTCTGGGGCCAACGTCCTGACTTTC.

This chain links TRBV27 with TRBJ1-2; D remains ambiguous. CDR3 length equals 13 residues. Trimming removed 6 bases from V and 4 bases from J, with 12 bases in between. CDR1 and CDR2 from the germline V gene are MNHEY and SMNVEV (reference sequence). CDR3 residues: CASRKDAFYGYTF. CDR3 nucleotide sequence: TGTGCCAGCAGGAAAGACGCCTTCTATGGCTACACCTTC.

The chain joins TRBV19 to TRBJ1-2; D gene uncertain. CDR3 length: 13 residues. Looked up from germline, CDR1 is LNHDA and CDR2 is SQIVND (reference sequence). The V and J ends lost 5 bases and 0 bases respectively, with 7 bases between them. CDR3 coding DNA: TGTGCCAGTAGTCCCAAGGCTAACTATGGCTACACCTTC. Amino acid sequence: CASSPKANYGYTF.

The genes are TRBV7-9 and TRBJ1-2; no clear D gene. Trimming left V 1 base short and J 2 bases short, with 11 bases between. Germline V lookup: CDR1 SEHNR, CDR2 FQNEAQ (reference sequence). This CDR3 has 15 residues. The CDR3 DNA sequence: TGTGCCAGCAGCTTAGGGGCACCAGAGAACTATGGCTACACCTTC. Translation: CASSLGAPENYGYTF.

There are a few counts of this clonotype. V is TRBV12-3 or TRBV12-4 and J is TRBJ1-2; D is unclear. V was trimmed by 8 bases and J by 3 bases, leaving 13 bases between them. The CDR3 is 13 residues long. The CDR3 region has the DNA TGTGCCAGCGACAACGGCGGGGACTATGGCTACACCTTC. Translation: CASDNGGDYGYTF.

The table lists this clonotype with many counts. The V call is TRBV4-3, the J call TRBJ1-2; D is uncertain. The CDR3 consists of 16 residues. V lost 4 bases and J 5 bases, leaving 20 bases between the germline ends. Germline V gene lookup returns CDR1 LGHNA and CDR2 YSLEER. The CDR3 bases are TGCGCCAGCAGCCCCGGAGGCGGCGATGTAAGATATGGCTACACCTTC. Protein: CASSPGGGDVRYGYTF.

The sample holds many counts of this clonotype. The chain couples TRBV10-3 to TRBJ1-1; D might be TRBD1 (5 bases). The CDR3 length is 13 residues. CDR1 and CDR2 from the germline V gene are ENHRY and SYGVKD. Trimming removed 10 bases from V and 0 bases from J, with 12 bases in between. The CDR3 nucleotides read TGTGCCACAGAAGACAGTTTGAACACTGAAGCTTTCTTT. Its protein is CATEDSLNTEAFF.

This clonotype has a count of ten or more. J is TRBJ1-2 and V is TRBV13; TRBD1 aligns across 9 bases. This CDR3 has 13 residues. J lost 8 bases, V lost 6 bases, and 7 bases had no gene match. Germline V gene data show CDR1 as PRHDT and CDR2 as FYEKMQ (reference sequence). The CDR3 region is CASRQQGAQGYTF. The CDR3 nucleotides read TGTGCCAGCAGACAACAGGGGGCGCAAGGCTACACCTTC.

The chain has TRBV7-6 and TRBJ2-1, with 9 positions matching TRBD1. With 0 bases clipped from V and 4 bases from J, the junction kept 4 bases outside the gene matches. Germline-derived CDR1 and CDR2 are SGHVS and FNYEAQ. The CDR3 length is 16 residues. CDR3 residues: CASSLATGGKYNEQFF. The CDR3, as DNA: TGTGCCAGCAGCTTAGCGACAGGGGGAAAGTACAATGAGCAGTTCTTC.

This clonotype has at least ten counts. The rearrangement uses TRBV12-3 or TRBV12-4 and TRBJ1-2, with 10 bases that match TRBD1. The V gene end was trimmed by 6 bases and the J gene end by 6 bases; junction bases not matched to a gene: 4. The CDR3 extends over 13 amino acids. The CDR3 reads CASSHGTGDGYTF. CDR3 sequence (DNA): TGTGCCAGCAGCCACGGGACAGGGGATGGCTACACCTTC.

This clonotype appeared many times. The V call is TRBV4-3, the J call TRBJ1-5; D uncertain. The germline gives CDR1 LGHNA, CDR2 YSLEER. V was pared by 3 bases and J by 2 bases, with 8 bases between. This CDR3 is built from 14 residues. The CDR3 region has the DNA TGCGCCAGCAGCCAGCGCGGGGGCAATCAGCCCCAGCATTTT. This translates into CASSQRGGNQPQHF.

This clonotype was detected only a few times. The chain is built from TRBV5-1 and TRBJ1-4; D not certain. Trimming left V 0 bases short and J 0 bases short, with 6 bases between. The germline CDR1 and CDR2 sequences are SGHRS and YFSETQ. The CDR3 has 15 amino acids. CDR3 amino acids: CASSLGATTNEKLFF. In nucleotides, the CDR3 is TGCGCCAGCAGCTTGGGTGCCACAACTAATGAAAAACTGTTTTTT.